This T cell receptor beta chain was sequenced in a study of molecular identifiers for immune sequencing clone quantification. General observations from the study: Among under 1.1 million naive cells, spiked Jurkat TCR RNA from a single cell was reportedly detectable.

One entry per CDR3 protein results from TCRdb running MiXCR on the PCR reads. The sample gives more than 85,000 distinct CDR3 sequences, about 32% of which show up once; approximately 9.8% is in the top ten. On this clonotype itself: Its target is not known.

RNA fractions of 10%, 30% or 50% and about 19,000 to 1,100,000 sorted cells were the source of naive CD8 libraries. V dropped 7 bases and J dropped 3; count of bases not matched to a gene: 6. The CDR3 extends over 13 amino acids. Per germline, CDR1 SNHLY and CDR2 FYNNEI. The sequencing input was naive CD8+ T cells from blood, with Jurkat cell RNA spiked in. Subset meaning: FACS-sorted CD8+CD4-CCR7+CD45RA+ naive T cells. This chain connects TRBV2 to TRBJ2-7, with 7 bases identical to TRBD2. The TCR originated in a human donor in good health. Some libraries in this study had Jurkat cell RNA spiked in. CDR3 sequence: CASTEGRGYEQYF. The CDR3 DNA sequence: TGTGCCAGCACCGAAGGGAGGGGCTACGAGCAGTACTTC.